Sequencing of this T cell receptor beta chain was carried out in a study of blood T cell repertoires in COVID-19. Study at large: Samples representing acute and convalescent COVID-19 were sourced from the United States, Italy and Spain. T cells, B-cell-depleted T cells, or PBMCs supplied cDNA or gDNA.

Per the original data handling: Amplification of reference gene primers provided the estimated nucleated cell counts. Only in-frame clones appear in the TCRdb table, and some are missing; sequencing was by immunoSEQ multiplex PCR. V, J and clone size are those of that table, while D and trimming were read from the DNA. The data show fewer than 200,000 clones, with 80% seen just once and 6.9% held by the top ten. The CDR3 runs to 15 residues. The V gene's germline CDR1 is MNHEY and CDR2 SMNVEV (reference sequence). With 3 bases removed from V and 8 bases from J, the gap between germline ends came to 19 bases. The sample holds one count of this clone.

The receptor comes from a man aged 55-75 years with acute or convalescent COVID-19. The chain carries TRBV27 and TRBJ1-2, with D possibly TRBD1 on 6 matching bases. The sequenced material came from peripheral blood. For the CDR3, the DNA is TGTGCCAGCAGTTTCCGGGACACAAAACTTGGGGGCTACACCTTC. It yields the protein CASSFRDTKLGGYTF.